Following are 20 T cell receptor beta chains from one sample sequenced in a study of T cells in Graves' hyperthyroidism and ophthalmopathy. TCR beta CDR3 sequences were amplified from RNA transcripts. During a first-round RT-PCR of the TCR CDR3, the HTBI primer set was used. TCRdb fed the multiplex PCR reads into MiXCR, producing one record per CDR3 protein. The repertoire holds roughly 740,000 distinct CDR3 sequences, with roughly 15% as singletons. Sequencing was done on a sample of blood. All receptors derive from a man younger than 35 with Graves' hyperthyroidism.

This clonotype was recorded at least ten times. The genes are TRBV12-3 or TRBV12-4 and TRBJ2-5, with 7 bases aligning to TRBD2. The CDR3 is made up of 14 amino acids. The J segment lost 2 bases and the V segment lost 6 bases, leaving 6 bases of the junction unmatched. The DNA of the CDR3 is TGTGCCAGCAGCCGACTAGCAGCTCAAGAGACCCAGTACTTC. It codes for CASSRLAAQETQYF.

The chain carries TRBV20-1 and TRBJ2-5, with D possibly being TRBD1 or TRBD2 (7 bases each). CDR1 and CDR2 from the germline V gene are DFQATT and SNEGSKA (reference sequence). The CDR3 spans 14 residues. V gave up 1 base and J gave up 5 bases, with 14 bases separating them. CDR3 sequence (DNA): TGCAGTGCTAGAGCTTACAGGGGAGGGGAGACCCAGTACTTC. Its translation is CSARAYRGGETQYF.

This clonotype was detected only a few times. The rearrangement uses TRBV20-1 and TRBJ2-7; 8 nucleotides agree with TRBD1. V dropped 1 base and J dropped 5; count of bases not matched to a gene: 7. From germline, CDR1 is DFQATT and CDR2 SNEGSKA (reference sequence). This CDR3 contains 14 residues. Here the CDR3 DNA reads TGCAGTGCTAGAGGGACAGGGTCTTTCGACGAGCAGTACTTC. Amino acids: CSARGTGSFDEQYF.

The table lists this clonotype with a few counts. The limits of the CDR3 on the DNA are not certain, so only TCRdb's listed CDR3 is given. V usage is TRBV6-5 and J usage is TRBJ1-5. Germline V gene sequence: CDR1 MNHEY, CDR2 SVGAGI. The CDR3 is 14 residues long, ends included. The CDR3 loop is CASSTSTQNQPQHF.

The gene calls are TRBV4-1 and TRBJ2-1; TRBD1 aligns across 7 bases. Germline values: CDR1 MGHRA, CDR2 YSYEKL. The CDR3 spans 14 residues. With 7 bases clipped from V and 6 bases from J, the junction kept 9 bases outside the gene matches. The CDR3 DNA reads TGCGCCAGCAACCGGGACAGTAACTTCAATGAGCAGTTCTTC. This sequence encodes CASNRDSNFNEQFF.

The rearrangement links TRBV19 to TRBJ2-1, with D maybe TRBD2 (5 bases). This CDR3 spans 16 amino acids. Germline CDR1 LNHDA, CDR2 SQIVND (reference sequence). V shed 3 bases and J shed 3 bases, with 15 bases lying between them. The CDR3 sequence is CASSIGGGGVYNEQFF. As DNA, the CDR3 is TGTGCCAGTAGTATTGGTGGAGGTGGAGTCTACAATGAGCAGTTCTTC.

The rearrangement uses TRBV7-9 and TRBJ2-1; the match to TRBD2 covers 9 bases. Germline V CDR1 and CDR2: SEHNR, FQNEAQ (reference sequence). This CDR3 contains 16 residues. J lost 7 bases, V lost 4 bases, and 11 bases had no gene match. The CDR3: CASSSPLAGDRNEQFF. DNA for the CDR3: TGTGCCAGCAGCTCACCCTTAGCGGGAGACAGGAATGAGCAGTTCTTC.

J is TRBJ1-3 and V is TRBV2; a possible D gene is TRBD1 (6 bases). The CDR3 contains 15 residues. The germline V and J ends were trimmed by 3 bases and 0 bases, with 9 bases remaining between them. Germline CDR1 and CDR2: SNHLY and FYNNEI. For the CDR3, the DNA is TGTGCCAGCAGTGAGGGACACCGCTCTGGAAACACCATATATTTT. This codes for CASSEGHRSGNTIYF.

About this clonotype: This may be a read error, as it is one base from a much larger clone. The chain uses TRBV2 and TRBJ2-4, with 10 nucleotides matching TRBD2. The CDR3 extends over 19 amino acids. CDR1 is SNHLY, CDR2 FYNNEI, per germline. CDR3 sequence reads: CDSRAPLAGVELAKNIQYF. CDR3 coding DNA: TGTGACAGCAGGGCCCCGCTAGCGGGAGTCGAGCTAGCCAAAAACATTCAGTACTTC. The variable domain in full, completed from reference TRBV2 and TRBJ2-4, reads EPEVTQTPSHQVTQMGQEVILRCVPISNHLYFYWYRQILGQKVEFLVSFYNNEISEKSEIFDDQFSVERPDGSNFTLKIRSTKLEDSAMYFCDSRAPLAGVELAKNIQYFGAGTRLSVL.

The gene calls are TRBV2 and TRBJ2-3; D may match TRBD1 or TRBD2 (6 bases each). Trimming took 4 bases from V and 2 from J, leaving 13 bases between them. Germline CDR1 SNHLY, CDR2 FYNNEI. The CDR3 sequence is 15 residues long. The CDR3 reads CASSVGGPNTDTQYF. The DNA for the CDR3 is TGTGCCAGCAGTGTAGGGGGGCCTAACACAGATACGCAGTATTTT.

This clonotype came up many times. This chain connects TRBV18 to TRBJ2-7, with 7 bases lining up with TRBD2. The germline V gene has CDR1 KGHSH and CDR2 LQKENI. V shed 3 bases, J shed 9 bases, and the junction held 11 bases outside the gene matches. This CDR3 spans 14 amino acids. The CDR3 is CASSPGLADIAQYF. As DNA, the CDR3 is TGTGCCAGCTCACCGGGGCTAGCGGACATCGCGCAGTACTTC.

This clonotype was detected a few times. The J gene is TRBJ2-3, the V gene TRBV5-5; weak D call: TRBD1 (7 bases). The CDR3 covers 14 residues. From germline, CDR1 is SGHKS and CDR2 YYEKEE (reference sequence). The V end lost 7 bases, the J end lost 5 bases, and 17 bases lay between the germline ends. Here the CDR3 DNA reads TGTGCCAGCTCAGGGGGAGCGGGTATAGATACGCAGTATTTT. Translation: CASSGGAGIDTQYF.

This rearrangement joins TRBV4-1 to TRBJ2-1; TRBD1 agrees at 10 bases. The CDR3 is made up of 16 amino acids. J gave up 4 bases and V 0 bases, and 3 bases lay outside the gene matches. The germline gives CDR1 MGHRA, CDR2 YSYEKL. The CDR3 region has the DNA TGCGCCAGCAGCCAAGAAGACAGGGGGCTTTACAATGAGCAGTTCTTC. Protein product: CASSQEDRGLYNEQFF.

V is TRBV7-8 and J is TRBJ2-7; the D is unclear. This CDR3 has 13 residues. CDR1 is SGHVS and CDR2 is FQNEAQ in the germline V gene. V was shortened by 4 bases and J by 2 bases, with 9 bases between the two germline ends. CDR3 DNA sequence: TGTGCCAGCAGCTACCAGGAACCCTACGAGCAGTACTTC. Translation gives CASSYQEPYEQYF. The variable domain in full, completed from reference TRBV7-8 and TRBJ2-7, reads GAGVSQSPRYKVAKRGQDVALRCDPISGHVSLFWYQQALGQGPEFLTYFQNEAQLDKSGLPSDRFFAERPEGSVSTLKIQRTQQEDSAVYLCASSYQEPYEQYFGPGTRLTVT.

This clonotype was picked up a small number of times. The chain is built from TRBV6-1 and TRBJ1-6; perhaps TRBD1 as D (5 bases). V shed 6 bases and J shed 5 bases, with 17 bases lying between them. CDR3 size: 16 residues. CDR1 MNHNS and CDR2 SASEGT come from the germline V gene. Here the CDR3 DNA reads TGTGCCAGCAGGGAAAGGGCAGGGAGGAATAATTCACCCCTCCACTTT. Amino acid sequence: CASRERAGRNNSPLHF.

This clonotype was observed many times. V gene TRBV20-1 combines with J gene TRBJ2-2; D call uncertain. The CDR3 sequence is 18 residues long. The V gene lost 3 bases and the J gene lost 3 bases, with 23 bases spanning the gap. CDR1 DFQATT and CDR2 SNEGSKA come from the germline V gene (reference sequence). The CDR3 DNA reads TGCAGTGCTAGTCGGGTTGGCGGAGACCTCGTGGACACCGGGGAGCTGTTTTTT. Encoded protein: CSASRVGGDLVDTGELFF.

This clonotype was seen many times. The rearrangement links TRBV7-9 to TRBJ2-1, with TRBD1 identical over 7 bases. V was pared by 2 bases and J by 14 bases, with 3 bases of the junction left unmatched. This CDR3 has 11 amino acids. The germline V gene encodes CDR1 SEHNR and CDR2 FQNEAQ (reference sequence). The CDR3 DNA is TGTGCCAGCAGCTTAAGGGACAGTGAGTTCTTC. Residues: CASSLRDSEFF. Using reference TRBV7-9 and TRBJ2-1 for the parts outside the CDR3, the full variable domain is DTGVSQNPRHKITKRGQNVTFRCDPISEHNRLYWYRQTLGQGPEFLTYFQNEAQLEKSRLLSDRFSAERPKGSFSTLEIQRTEQGDSAMYLCASSLRDSEFFGPGTRLTVL.

Many counts were recorded for this clonotype. The chain joins TRBV28 to TRBJ2-7; either TRBD1 or TRBD2 may fit D (6 bases each). Germline values: CDR1 MDHEN, CDR2 SYDVKM. The CDR3 spans 15 residues. V was shortened by 3 bases and J by 0 bases, with 12 bases between the two germline ends. The CDR3 loop is CASSFRGGSSYEQYF. The DNA for the CDR3 is TGTGCCAGCAGTTTCCGAGGGGGGAGCTCCTACGAGCAGTACTTC.

The chain combines TRBV3-1 with TRBJ2-3; 8 bases are shared with TRBD2. CDR1 and CDR2 (germline): LGHDT, YNNKEL (reference sequence). V shed 2 bases and J 6 bases; nucleotides not matched to a gene: 10. This CDR3 has 16 amino acids. CDR3 DNA: TGTGCCAGCAGCCAACTAGCGGGTCCGACCAGTGATACGCAGTATTTT. Translation: CASSQLAGPTSDTQYF.

This clonotype appeared many times. The rearrangement links TRBV20-1 to TRBJ2-7, with D possibly matching TRBD1 (6 bases). The CDR3 sequence is 12 residues long. CDR1 is DFQATT, CDR2 SNEGSKA, per germline (reference sequence). V was pared by 4 bases and J by 5 bases, with 12 bases between. CDR3 in amino acids: CSAITGIHEQYF. CDR3 coding DNA: TGCAGTGCTATAACAGGGATACACGAGCAGTACTTC.